The 10 T cell receptor beta chains below come from one sample, sequenced in a study of blood T cell repertoires in COVID-19. The table came from immunoSEQ multiplex PCR; TCRdb's copy has only in-frame clones and leaves some out. The sample shows about 220,000 clones, around 85% of them seen only once. The sequenced material came from peripheral blood. All receptors come from a man aged 40-49 years with acute or convalescent COVID-19.

This rearrangement joins TRBV30 to TRBJ1-2; D is ambiguous. Germline CDR1 is GTSNPN and CDR2 is SVGIG (reference sequence). Trimming took off 7 bases at V and 4 bases at J, with 16 bases between the two ends. The CDR3 totals 13 residues. CDR3 bases: TGTGCCTCGGAGGCCTACGGGGTCTATGGCTACACCTTC. This codes for CASEAYGVYGYTF.

The chain couples TRBV29-1 to TRBJ2-7, with D perhaps matching TRBD1 (6 bases). The CDR3 extends over 12 amino acids. Trimming took 5 bases from V and 3 from J, leaving 11 bases between them. CDR1 is SQVTM and CDR2 is ANQGSEA in the germline V gene. In DNA form, the CDR3 reads TGCAGCGTTACCGGACAGTTCTACGAGCAGTACTTC. Encoded protein: CSVTGQFYEQYF.

The chain uses TRBV6-6 and TRBJ2-7; TRBD1 matches 7 bases. The CDR3 contains 14 residues. CDR1 is MNHNY and CDR2 is SVGAGI in the germline V gene (reference sequence). V shed 8 bases, J shed 1 base, and the junction held 8 bases outside the gene matches. The CDR3 is CASGRTGDSYEQYF. The CDR3 DNA reads TGTGCCAGCGGTCGGACAGGAGATTCCTACGAGCAGTACTTC.

This chain links TRBV7-9 with TRBJ2-2; 7 nucleotides match TRBD2. Germline V gene data show CDR1 as SEHNR and CDR2 as FQNEAQ (reference sequence). Unmatched junction bases numbered 11, after V lost 5 bases and J lost 5 bases. The CDR3 covers 16 residues. The CDR3 reads CASSPVGGRRTGELFF. The CDR3 region has the DNA TGTGCCAGCAGCCCTGTAGGCGGGAGAAGGACCGGGGAGCTGTTTTTT.

The J gene is TRBJ2-1, the V gene TRBV6-4; 11 bases line up with TRBD2. Germline V gene data show CDR1 as MRHNA and CDR2 as SNTAGT. This CDR3 is built from 16 residues. Losses at the gene ends were 0 bases for V and 5 bases for J; bases not matched to a gene: 3. CDR3 region: CASSDSVAGGNNEQFF. For the CDR3, the DNA is TGTGCCAGCAGTGACTCGGTAGCGGGAGGGAACAATGAGCAGTTCTTC.

The genes are TRBV2 and TRBJ1-2; 12 bases are shared with TRBD1. V was clipped by 8 bases and J by 2 bases; unmatched bases: 15. This CDR3 contains 18 residues. Germline values: CDR1 SNHLY, CDR2 FYNNEI. CDR3 in DNA: TGTGCCAGCGAAACGCCGCCGGGACAGGGGGCGACAAACTATGGCTACACCTTC. It is translated as CASETPPGQGATNYGYTF.

The chain has TRBV28 and TRBJ2-3, with 15 bases aligning to TRBD2. V lost 2 bases and J lost 2; bases outside the gene matches: 11. The CDR3 is made up of 20 amino acids. The germline V gene has CDR1 MDHEN and CDR2 SYDVKM. Written as DNA, the CDR3 is TGTGCCAGCAGTTTACTTGGGACTAGCGGGAGGTCCCGATTCACAGATACGCAGTATTTT. This gives the protein CASSLLGTSGRSRFTDTQYF.

The chain recombines TRBV12-3 or TRBV12-4 with TRBJ2-1; D remains unclear. The V end was cut by 9 bases, the J end by 0 bases, with 9 bases between. CDR3 size: 13 residues. In DNA form, the CDR3 reads TGTGCCAGTAAGAAGCGCTCCTACAATGAGCAGTTCTTC. Protein product: CASKKRSYNEQFF.

The chain employs TRBV6-5 and TRBJ2-1, with D possibly being TRBD2 (5 bases). CDR3 length equals 12 residues. V lost 7 bases and J 4 bases, leaving 8 bases between the germline ends. Germline lookup yields CDR1 MNHEY and CDR2 SVGAGI. CDR3 DNA: TGTGCCAGCAAAACTAGATACAATGAGCAGTTCTTC. Its protein is CASKTRYNEQFF.

This chain joins TRBV10-3 and TRBJ1-5, with 8 bases that match TRBD1. The CDR3 covers 15 residues. The germline V gene encodes CDR1 ENHRY and CDR2 SYGVKD. V lost 0 bases, J lost 3 bases, and 1 base stayed unmatched. The DNA for the CDR3 is TGTGCCATCAGTGAGTCGGACAGGGACAATCAGCCCCAGCATTTT. It specifies CAISESDRDNQPQHF.